These T cell receptor beta chains were read from a single sample in a study of blood T cell repertoires in COVID-19. Clones were sequenced by immunoSEQ multiplex PCR, and TCRdb holds only the in-frame ones, with some missing. The sample gives under 300,000 clones, roughly nine tenths of which show up once; around 12% is in the top ten. The sequenced sample was peripheral blood. These receptors were collected from a woman in her twenties or thirties with COVID-19, enrolled during active disease. Each CDR3 is given with its conserved first and last residue. The D gene is left open where the match is weak. Clone size is stated in some rows and not others, as once, few, many or a class when expanded.

J gene | V gene | D gene | clone size | CDR3 DNA | CDR3 protein
TRBJ2-1 | TRBV7-8 | NA | NA | TGTGCCAGCAGCTTAGTTCCTTCCGGGGGTCTCTACAATGAGCAGTTCTTC | CASSLVPSGGLYNEQFF
TRBJ1-6 | TRBV7-6 | NA | few | TGTGCCAGCAGCTTAGCGGCAAGATCTTCACCCCTCCACTTT | CASSLAARSSPLHF
TRBJ1-2 | TRBV11-2 | NA | NA | TGTGCCAGCAGCTTAGTTACAGGGCCTGGAGGAGGCTACACCTTC | CASSLVTGPGGGYTF
TRBJ1-3 | TRBV11-2 | TRBD1 | NA | TGTGCCAGCAGCTTGTTGGAGGGGGCGGCTGGAAACACCATATATTTT | CASSLLEGAAGNTIYF
TRBJ2-1 | TRBV13 | TRBD2 | NA | TGTGCCAGCAGCTTAGGGGGGCTAGCGGCCTACAATGAGCAGTTCTTC | CASSLGGLAAYNEQFF
TRBJ1-6 | TRBV10-1 | NA | NA | TGCGCCAGCAGTGGACAGGTTAATTCACCCCTCCACTTT | CASSGQVNSPLHF
TRBJ2-5 | TRBV4-2 | TRBD2 | NA | TGTGCCAGCAGCCAGAGACTAGCGGGGGAGACCCAGTACTTC | CASSQRLAGETQYF
TRBJ1-1 | TRBV15 | TRBD1 | few | TGTGCCACCAGCAGAGAGAACAGGGGAGGCACTGAAGCTTTCTTT | CATSRENRGGTEAFF
TRBJ1-5 | TRBV10-2 | NA | NA | TGCGCCAGCAGCTCACAGGGATATCAGCCCCAGCATTTT | CASSSQGYQPQHF
TRBJ1-2 | TRBV3-1/TRBV3-2 | NA | NA | TGTGCCAGCAGCCTAAATGACAGGCCTTATGGCTACACCTTC | CASSLNDRPYGYTF
TRBJ2-1 | TRBV4-1 | TRBD2 | NA | TGCGCCAGCAGCCAAGAGGGACTAGCGGCCTACAATGAGCAGTTCTTC | CASSQEGLAAYNEQFF
TRBJ1-4 | TRBV6-4 | TRBD1 | NA | TGTGCCAGCAGTGAGCTACAGGGGACTCGGCTGTTTTTT | CASSELQGTRLFF
TRBJ1-1 | TRBV2 | NA | NA | TGTGCCAGCAGCCTGGACAGCCCTGAAGCTTTCTTT | CASSLDSPEAFF
TRBJ2-7 | TRBV13 | NA | few | TGTGCCAGCAGCTTACTAGCCTACGAGCAGTACTTC | CASSLLAYEQYF
TRBJ2-5 | TRBV27 | NA | NA | TGTGCCAGCAGGGGTGTCGGCGGGGAAGAGACCCAGTACTTC | CASRGVGGEETQYF
TRBJ2-7 | TRBV5-6 | TRBD1 | NA | TGTGCCAGCAGCTTGGGGGCAGGGGGCCAGTACGAGCAGTACTTC | CASSLGAGGQYEQYF
TRBJ2-3 | TRBV5-4 | TRBD2 | NA | TGTGCCAGCAGCCCCGGACTAGCGGGGGGACTAAGCACAGATACGCAGTATTTT | CASSPGLAGGLSTDTQYF
TRBJ2-5 | TRBV4-2 | TRBD2 | many | TGTGCCAGCAGCCAGGCCACTAGCGGGAAACAAGAGACCCAGTACTTC | CASSQATSGKQETQYF
TRBJ2-7 | TRBV5-3 | TRBD1 | NA | TGTGCCAGAAGCTTGGCGACCCGGGACAGGGATTCAAACTCCTACGAGCAGTACTTC | CARSLATRDRDSNSYEQYF
TRBJ1-5 | TRBV6-5 | NA | NA | TGTGCCAGCAGTTGGTCAGATCAGCCCCAGCATTTT | CASSWSDQPQHF
TRBJ1-6 | TRBV11-2 | TRBD1 | NA | TGTGCCAGCAGCTCCAAAACACAGGGGGCGGGGAGGAGTTCACCCCTCCACTTT | CASSSKTQGAGRSSPLHF
TRBJ2-2 | TRBV24-1 | NA | NA | TGTGCCACCAGTGATTTAGTTCGATCGGGCACCGGGGAGCTGTTTTTT | CATSDLVRSGTGELFF
TRBJ2-3 | TRBV5-1 | TRBD2 | NA | TGCGCCAGCAGCATGCAGGGGCGGGGGGTCACAGATACGCAGTATTTT | CASSMQGRGVTDTQYF
TRBJ2-7 | TRBV7-8 | TRBD1 | NA | TGTGCCAGCAGCTATATGGACAGGTCAGAAGACGAGCAGTACTTC | CASSYMDRSEDEQYF
TRBJ1-2 | TRBV12-3/TRBV12-4 | NA | NA | TGTGCCAGCAGTCCGACAGCTCTTTATGGCTACACCTTC | CASSPTALYGYTF